One sample yielded the 27 T cell receptor beta chains listed below, sequenced in a study of technical replicates of blood from a few donors. The repertoire was sequenced with immunoSEQ multiplex PCR; TCRdb's copy has only in-frame clones and lacks some. The sample lists approximately 81,000 clones; approximately 96% were seen once. Sequencing was done on a sample of T cells isolated from PBMCs. All receptors derive from a human donor in good health.

This sequence joins TRBV7-8 and TRBJ1-4; D is possibly TRBD1 (5 bases). The V gene's germline CDR1 is SGHVS and CDR2 FQNEAQ. This CDR3 is built from 16 residues. The V end lost 2 bases, the J end lost 5 bases, and 15 bases lay between the germline ends. The CDR3 sequence is CASSLSVGAENEKLFF. CDR3 nucleotide sequence: TGTGCCAGCAGCTTAAGCGTAGGGGCAGAAAATGAAAAACTGTTTTTT.

The chain joins TRBV6-1 to TRBJ2-5; 7 bases align to TRBD2. This CDR3 comprises 13 residues. The germline V gene has CDR1 MNHNS and CDR2 SASEGT. With 6 bases clipped from V and 1 base from J, the junction kept 2 bases outside the gene matches. CDR3 sequence: CASRSSGQETQYF. The CDR3 DNA follows: TGTGCCAGCAGATCTAGCGGCCAAGAGACCCAGTACTTC.

For the CDR3, the DNA is TGTGCCAGCAGCTTGACAGGGGAGGTCCCTGGAAACACCATATATTTT. This translates into CASSLTGEVPGNTIYF. The chain is built from TRBV5-6 and TRBJ1-3, with 7 positions matching TRBD1. J lost 2 bases, V lost 1 base, and 6 bases had no gene match. This CDR3 has 16 amino acids. Germline CDR1 and CDR2: SGHDT and YYEEEE.

The V gene is TRBV7-6, the J gene TRBJ2-1; maybe TRBD2 (5 bases). This CDR3 is built from 14 residues. Per germline, CDR1 SGHVS and CDR2 FNYEAQ. Trimming removed 5 bases from V and 8 bases from J, with 16 bases in between. The CDR3 sequence is CASSPWTGLDEQFF. The CDR3 DNA reads TGTGCCAGCAGCCCGTGGACTGGACTCGATGAGCAGTTCTTC.

The gene calls are TRBV6-5 and TRBJ1-2; 9 nucleotides line up with TRBD1. In germline, CDR1 is MNHEY, CDR2 SVGAGI. The V segment lost 10 bases and the J segment 3 bases; nucleotides outside the gene matches: 9. This CDR3 has 14 residues. The CDR3 DNA follows: TGTGCCACCACCGGGACAGGGTTGTACTATGGCTACACCTTC. It translates to CATTGTGLYYGYTF.

The chain employs TRBV15 and TRBJ1-2; 7 bases are shared with TRBD1. The CDR3 covers 14 residues. CDR1 LNHNV and CDR2 YYDKDF come from the germline V gene (reference sequence). V trimming: 3 bases; J trimming: 2 bases; junction bases outside the gene matches: 3. The DNA for the CDR3 is TGTGCCACCAGCAGTACGACAGGGAACTATGGCTACACCTTC. Translation: CATSSTTGNYGYTF.

The rearrangement uses TRBV27 and TRBJ2-7; 12 positions match TRBD2. This CDR3 has 17 amino acids. Germline loops: CDR1 MNHEY, CDR2 SMNVEV (reference sequence). Unmatched junction bases numbered 8, after V lost 3 bases and J lost 2 bases. CDR3 DNA: TGTGCCAGCAGTTTGCTAGCGGGAGGGCCAAGCACCTACGAGCAGTACTTC. Its protein is CASSLLAGGPSTYEQYF.

V gene TRBV7-2 combines with J gene TRBJ2-3; TRBD2 matches at 7 bases. The V and J ends lost 4 bases and 4 bases, in that order; junction bases with no gene match: 11. Per the germline V gene, CDR1 is SGHTA and CDR2 is FQGNSA. This CDR3 contains 16 residues. CDR3 in DNA: TGTGCCAGCAGCTCCGGGACTATCGGCTATGCAGATACGCAGTATTTT. It encodes CASSSGTIGYADTQYF.

This clone was counted a single time. The CDR3 DNA follows: TGTGCCAGCAGGGGACAGGGGGCCTTAGGGGCTCAAGAGACCCAGTACTTC. Protein product: CASRGQGALGAQETQYF. The chain joins TRBV28 to TRBJ2-5; 12 bases line up with TRBD1. This CDR3 is 17 amino acids long. With 6 bases clipped from V and 2 bases from J, the junction kept 10 bases outside the gene matches. Germline loops: CDR1 MDHEN, CDR2 SYDVKM.

This rearrangement joins TRBV11-3 to TRBJ2-1, with D perhaps matching TRBD2 (5 bases). V was shortened by 1 base and J by 8 bases, with 18 bases between the two germline ends. Germline values: CDR1 SGHNT, CDR2 YENEEA. The CDR3 contains 16 residues. In DNA form, the CDR3 reads TGTGCCAGCAGCTTAGGGGCTAGCTTGGGCGGCGATGAGCAGTTCTTC. Translating it yields CASSLGASLGGDEQFF.

This clone was recorded once. The J gene is TRBJ2-1, the V gene TRBV4-2, with 11 bases aligning to TRBD2. This CDR3 contains 16 residues. Looked up from germline, CDR1 is LGHNA and CDR2 is YNFKEQ. The ends lost 4 bases at V and 8 bases at J; junction bases unmatched: 10. CDR3 residues: CASSLLLAGGVDEQFF. The DNA for the CDR3 is TGTGCCAGCAGCCTACTTCTAGCGGGAGGTGTGGATGAGCAGTTCTTC.

The V and J genes are TRBV2 and TRBJ2-7; D might be TRBD2 (5 bases). V lost 4 bases and J 4 bases, leaving 14 bases between the germline ends. This CDR3 has 14 residues. Looked up from germline, CDR1 is SNHLY and CDR2 is FYNNEI. CDR3 in DNA: TGTGCCAGCAGTGGACTAACATATGGATACGAGCAGTACTTC. Its protein product is CASSGLTYGYEQYF.

This chain uses TRBV6-4 with TRBJ2-7; possible D gene TRBD2, 5 bases. The CDR3 has 16 residues. The V end lost 8 bases, the J end lost 2 bases, and 22 bases lay between the germline ends. The germline CDR1 and CDR2 sequences are MRHNA and SNTAGT. The CDR3 bases are TGTGCCAGCCGGGGTAAAAGTGCTGCCGCTGCCTACGAGCAGTACTTC. Translated, it gives CASRGKSAAAAYEQYF.

The rearrangement uses TRBV6-6 and TRBJ2-7, with D possibly TRBD2 on 6 matching bases. The germline V and J ends were trimmed by 9 bases and 5 bases, with 11 bases remaining between them. Germline V CDR1 and CDR2: MNHNY, SVGAGI (reference sequence). The CDR3 covers 11 residues. As DNA, the CDR3 is TGTGCCAGTACGGAGGGAAACGAGCAGTACTTC. Translating gives CASTEGNEQYF.

The rearrangement uses TRBV4-3 and TRBJ2-5; tentative D call: TRBD1 (5 bases). Trimming took off 0 bases at V and 5 bases at J, with 10 bases between the two ends. The CDR3 has 14 amino acids. Per the germline V gene, CDR1 is LGHNA and CDR2 is YSLEER. The CDR3 sequence: CASSQDRGMETQYF. The CDR3 DNA is TGCGCCAGCAGCCAAGATAGGGGAATGGAGACCCAGTACTTC.

The chain carries TRBV9 and TRBJ2-2, with 11 bases that match TRBD2. V shed 4 bases and J 0 bases; nucleotides not matched to a gene: 2. Looked up from germline, CDR1 is SGDLS and CDR2 is YYNGEE. There are 16 residues in the CDR3. CDR3 amino acids: CASSPGLAANTGELFF. CDR3 bases: TGTGCCAGCAGCCCGGGACTAGCGGCGAACACCGGGGAGCTGTTTTTT. Combining the CDR3 with reference TRBV9 and TRBJ2-2 gives the whole variable domain DSGVTQTPKHLITATGQRVTLRCSPRSGDLSVYWYQQSLDQGLQFLIQYYNGEERAKGNILERFSAQQFPDLHSELNLSSLELGDSALYFCASSPGLAANTGELFFGEGSRLTVL.

The rearrangement uses TRBV10-2 and TRBJ1-4; a possible D gene is TRBD1 (5 bases). The germline V and J ends were trimmed by 7 bases and 0 bases, with 9 bases remaining between them. CDR3 length: 14 amino acids. Looked up from germline, CDR1 is WSHSY and CDR2 is SAAADI. CDR3 in amino acids: CASTATATNEKLFF. DNA of the CDR3: TGCGCCAGCACCGCGACAGCAACTAATGAAAAACTGTTTTTT.

The chain couples TRBV11-3 to TRBJ2-3, with 8 bases matching TRBD1. The CDR3 contains 15 residues. After removal of 1 base from V and 3 bases from J, the junction contained 3 bases not matched to a gene. Looked up from germline, CDR1 is SGHNT and CDR2 is YENEEA. CDR3 amino acids: CASSLGTGNTDTQYF. For the CDR3, the DNA is TGTGCCAGCAGCTTAGGGACAGGGAATACAGATACGCAGTATTTT.

The rearrangement joins TRBV9 to TRBJ2-3; unclear D gene. Germline assignment: CDR1 SGDLS and CDR2 YYNGEE. With 5 bases removed from V and 0 bases from J, the gap between germline ends came to 4 bases. This CDR3 comprises 12 residues. CDR3 sequence reads: CASSSSTDTQYF. The CDR3 DNA reads TGTGCCAGCAGTTCGAGCACAGATACGCAGTATTTT.

This clone was detected only once. The CDR3: CASSLVGTGPWNGYTF. CDR3 nucleotide sequence: TGTGCCAGCAGTTTAGTTGGGACAGGTCCCTGGAATGGCTACACCTTC. This chain connects TRBV28 to TRBJ1-2, with 8 nucleotides matching TRBD1. Germline CDR1 MDHEN, CDR2 SYDVKM. The CDR3 loop spans 16 amino acids. Losses at the gene ends were 2 bases for V and 6 bases for J; bases not matched to a gene: 11.

The chain has TRBV2 and TRBJ1-1, with D perhaps TRBD1 (5 bases). Germline V gene sequence: CDR1 SNHLY, CDR2 FYNNEI. This CDR3 comprises 14 residues. Trimming shortened V by 8 bases and J by 4 bases, and 17 bases separated the two germline ends. CDR3 in DNA: TGTGCCAGCTCGTCTCGAGTCGGGGGCACTGAAGCTTTCTTT. Translated, it gives CASSSRVGGTEAFF.

V usage is TRBV6-5 and J usage is TRBJ2-5; TRBD1 matches 8 bases. The better agreement between TRBJ2-7 and the DNA end casts doubt on the J call. From germline, CDR1 is MNHEY and CDR2 SVGAGI. This CDR3 has 16 amino acids. The CDR3 here is CASSYLPGQEGYEQYF. DNA of the CDR3: TGTGCCAGCAGTTACCTCCCGGGACAGGAGGGCTACGAGCAGTACTTC.

In this sample, this clone turned up once. The chain carries TRBV6-5 and TRBJ1-1; D is uncertain. V gave up 2 bases and J gave up 5 bases, with 12 bases separating them. CDR1 and CDR2 from the germline V gene are MNHEY and SVGAGI. The CDR3 has 14 amino acids. The CDR3 protein is CASSYARSGTEAFF. The CDR3 region has the DNA TGTGCCAGCAGTTACGCCAGATCGGGGACTGAAGCTTTCTTT.

This chain uses TRBV27 with TRBJ1-1, with a tentative D call TRBD1 (6 bases). CDR1 is MNHEY, CDR2 SMNVEV, per germline (reference sequence). Trimming pared 5 bases from V and 8 bases from J, leaving 12 bases between. The CDR3 spans 12 residues. The CDR3 loop is CASSNTGPEAFF. DNA of the CDR3: TGTGCCAGCAGTAACACAGGGCCGGAAGCTTTCTTT.

This sequence joins TRBV29-1 and TRBJ2-7; D remains unclear. The germline CDR1 and CDR2 sequences are SQVTM and ANQGSEA. The CDR3 has 12 residues. The V gene lost 0 bases and the J gene lost 1 base, with 4 bases spanning the gap. Here the CDR3 DNA reads TGCAGCGTTGAAGAGAGTTCCTACGAGCAGTACTTC. As protein: CSVEESSYEQYF.

V and J are TRBV5-4 and TRBJ2-1; 13 bases map to TRBD2. V lost 4 bases, J lost 6 bases, and 4 bases stayed unmatched. The CDR3 consists of 15 residues. The germline gives CDR1 SGHNT, CDR2 YYREEE (reference sequence). The CDR3 nucleotides are TGTGCCAGCAGCCCGGGACTAGCGGGGAGCAATGAGCAGTTCTTC. It yields the protein CASSPGLAGSNEQFF.

The genes are TRBV7-8 and TRBJ2-7, with 8 bases that match TRBD2. The V gene end was trimmed by 5 bases and the J gene end by 7 bases; junction bases not matched to a gene: 13. In germline, CDR1 is SGHVS, CDR2 FQNEAQ. This CDR3 comprises 15 residues. CDR3 nucleotides: TGTGCCAGCAGCCCTATTCCGGGACTAGTCCGTGAGCAGTACTTC. This sequence encodes CASSPIPGLVREQYF.